The clone carrying this TCR beta chain has ten or more counts. Described time point: after trial treatment. As to treatment: LDRT plus nivolumab, ipilimumab, low-dose cyclophosphamide and aspirin (RACIN trial). This sample was taken from a study of low-dose radiotherapy and immunotherapy resistance in tumors. TRAV- and TRBV-specific primers were used for first-strand cDNA, which covered alpha and beta chains. A constant-region primer paired with the V-primer adapter amplified TCRs over approximately 20 PCR cycles. TCRdb called the reads again in MiXCR, with one record for every CDR3 protein. The sample includes tens of thousands of distinct CDR3 sequences, 15% to 20% of them seen just once. The CDR3 has 13 amino acids. Trimming shortened V by 6 bases and J by 2 bases, and 14 bases separated the two germline ends. The germline gives CDR1 DFQATT, CDR2 SNEGSKA (reference sequence).

V is TRBV20-1 and J is TRBJ2-7; D remains ambiguous. This TCR was recovered from a male donor with prostate cancer. The sample in question was PBMCs, obtained after low-dose radiotherapy plus immunotherapy. CDR3 region: CSAPSVGTYEQYF. The CDR3 DNA follows: TGCAGTGCCCCCAGCGTGGGAACCTACGAGCAGTACTTC.